What follows are 21 T cell receptor beta chains derived from one specimen sequenced in a study of CXCR3-negative and CXCR3-positive naive CD8 T cells. Findings and caveats of the study: Naive cells that were CXCR3-positive had more hydrophobic TRB CDR3s (compared with CXCR3-negative naive cells).

UMI-labeled 5' RACE TRB cDNA libraries were prepared from the cells. Reprocessing the 5' RACE reads, TCRdb reports a single entry for every CDR3 protein and omits DNA. Found here are around 60,000 distinct CDR3 sequences; the top ten clones hold 0.8%. No antigen is known for these receptors. Material: naive CXCR3+ CD8+ T cells from blood. This sample's subset: CD45RO-CCR7+CD27+CD95- naive CD8+ T cells expressing CXCR3 (TNR3+). The receptors here all came from a human donor in good health. Some clones in this sample may be carry-over from other donors' samples.

CDR3: CASSRPGNEQFF. The chain is built from TRBV27 and TRBJ2-1; the TCRdb call, TRBD1, lacks DNA for checking. This CDR3 is 12 amino acids long. From germline, CDR1 is MNHEY and CDR2 SMNVEV (reference sequence).

CDR3 sequence: CASSQGGGAAFF. The rearrangement uses TRBV4-2 and TRBJ1-1; without DNA, the TCRdb call of TRBD1 cannot be checked. Looked up from germline, CDR1 is LGHNA and CDR2 is YNFKEQ. This CDR3 is 12 amino acids long.

V is TRBV12-3 or TRBV12-4 and J is TRBJ2-7; TCRdb's D call, TRBD1, is unchecked because there is no DNA. The CDR3 spans 16 residues. CDR3 protein: CASSPPKGAFFGEQYF.

The CDR3 region is CASSSPGGSSYEQYF. The chain has TRBV7-2 and TRBJ2-7; the D call from TCRdb, TRBD1, cannot be confirmed without DNA. The length of the CDR3 is 15 residues. In germline, CDR1 is SGHTA, CDR2 FQGNSA.

The rearrangement joins TRBV19 to TRBJ2-2; the D call of TRBD1 rests on TCRdb alone, since no DNA is present to check it. The CDR3 consists of 15 residues. Germline CDR1 LNHDA, CDR2 SQIVND (reference sequence). Here the CDR3 reads CASSTGSGYTGELFF.

The chain joins TRBV6-5 to TRBJ1-5; TCRdb lists TRBD1, though no DNA is available to test this call. Germline CDR1 is MNHEY and CDR2 is SVGAGI. The CDR3 runs 14 residues. Here the CDR3 reads CASSSRDTNQPQHF.

V and J are TRBV13 and TRBJ2-5; TCRdb names TRBD2, which stays unverified in the absence of DNA. The CDR3 is made up of 11 amino acids. The germline gives CDR1 PRHDT, CDR2 FYEKMQ (reference sequence). This CDR3 is CASRRGETQYF. The whole variable domain, remainder taken from reference TRBV13 and TRBJ2-5, is AAGVIQSPRHLIKEKRETATLKCYPIPRHDTVYWYQQGPGQDPQFLISFYEKMQSDKGSIPDRFSAQQFSDYHSELNMSSLELGDSALYFCASRRGETQYFGPGTRLLVL.

V and J are TRBV24-1 and TRBJ2-1; TCRdb returns TRBD1, unconfirmable since there is no DNA. The CDR3 totals 11 residues. CDR1 is KGHDR, CDR2 SFDVKD, per germline. This CDR3 is CATGRGNEQFF.

The chain has TRBV28 and TRBJ1-6; TCRdb selects TRBD1, and the lack of DNA leaves this call unchecked. Germline V gene data show CDR1 as MDHEN and CDR2 as SYDVKM. The CDR3 runs to 14 residues. CDR3 amino acids: CASSGDREPSPLHF.

This chain connects TRBV7-6 to TRBJ2-5; the D call of TRBD1 rests on TCRdb alone, since no DNA is present to check it. CDR3 size: 13 residues. From germline, CDR1 is SGHVS and CDR2 FNYEAQ. The CDR3 loop is CASSPCGRETQYF.

The chain combines TRBV7-2 with TRBJ2-1; with no DNA, the TCRdb D assignment of TRBD1 cannot be verified. CDR3 length: 15 amino acids. Germline CDR1 SGHTA, CDR2 FQGNSA. CDR3 sequence: CASSLSGGAYNEQFF.

The V call is TRBV29-1, the J call TRBJ2-1; the TCRdb call, TRBD2, lacks DNA for checking. The CDR3 is 14 amino acids. Germline V lookup: CDR1 SQVTM, CDR2 ANQGSEA. The CDR3 loop is CSPIRGGSYNEQFF.

J is TRBJ2-1 and V is TRBV7-2. Germline CDR1 SGHTA, CDR2 FQGNSA. The CDR3 runs 15 residues. The CDR3 here is CASSPDTTTLNEQFF.

This chain connects TRBV5-1 to TRBJ2-7; TCRdb selects TRBD2, and the lack of DNA leaves this call unchecked. This CDR3 region has 16 residues. Germline V CDR1 and CDR2: SGHRS, YFSETQ. CDR3 loop: CASSLSTGTTLAEQYF.

This rearrangement joins TRBV28 to TRBJ2-7; TCRdb's D gene call, TRBD2, goes unchecked for lack of DNA. CDR1 is MDHEN, CDR2 SYDVKM, per germline. The CDR3 is made up of 14 amino acids. Here the CDR3 reads CASSLARGPYEQYF.

The chain joins TRBV4-2 to TRBJ2-7; TCRdb proposes TRBD1, but this gene call is untestable without DNA. The CDR3 contains 16 residues. CDR1 is LGHNA, CDR2 YNFKEQ, per germline. The CDR3 sequence is CASSQEGRGGLYEQYF.

The gene calls are TRBV4-3 and TRBJ2-2. Germline V gene lookup returns CDR1 LGHNA and CDR2 YSLEER. The CDR3 is 16 residues long. The CDR3 here is CASSQDIRADTGELFF.

V usage is TRBV7-9 and J usage is TRBJ2-1. The CDR3 loop spans 13 amino acids. The V gene's germline CDR1 is SEHNR and CDR2 FQNEAQ (reference sequence). The CDR3 sequence is CASHQLPRAEQFF.

The rearrangement uses TRBV9 and TRBJ2-7. The CDR3 covers 16 residues. Germline assignment: CDR1 SGDLS and CDR2 YYNGEE. The CDR3 here is CASSPREWQSNYEQYF.

The chain is built from TRBV4-3 and TRBJ1-6. This CDR3 region has 14 residues. Looked up from germline, CDR1 is LGHNA and CDR2 is YSLEER. CDR3 loop: CASSQDRWDSPLHF.

The CDR3 protein is CSARRGDQPQHF. This chain uses TRBV20-1 with TRBJ1-5; TCRdb outputs TRBD1, but without DNA this stays unchecked. This CDR3 region has 12 residues. Germline CDR1 reads DFQATT; CDR2 reads SNEGSKA (reference sequence).